One and the same sample provided the 22 T cell receptor beta chains below, sequenced in a study of siplizumab effects on memory and regulatory T cells (dated by TCRdb to between 2017 and 2020). Library prep was done by the immunoSEQ multiplex PCR assay. Drawn from immuneACCESS, this table holds only the in-frame rearrangements with V and J called that TCRdb kept. Clones are partly lost; checked studies trace under half to an unresolved V gene and leave the rest unexplained. The sample data list tens of thousands of clones, and approximately 97% of these were observed just once. Of the sample, 0.64% is held by the ten largest clones. Sequencing was carried out using naive CD4+ T cells sorted from blood. The sample's cell subset or site label is to be understood as: unstimulated naive T cells. The receptors shown here come from a human donor in good health.

The chain is built from TRBV30 and TRBJ1-5, with D maybe TRBD1 (5 bases). V lost 1 base and J lost 6, with 13 bases in between. CDR3 length: 14 residues. Per germline, CDR1 GTSNPN and CDR2 SVGIG (reference sequence). The CDR3 spells CAWSGSWGGQPQHF. CDR3 DNA: TGTGCCTGGAGTGGGTCTTGGGGCGGTCAGCCCCAGCATTTT.

The chain combines TRBV5-1 with TRBJ2-5; 12 nucleotides agree with TRBD1. J lost 1 base, V lost 0 bases, and 1 base had no gene match. Looked up from germline, CDR1 is SGHRS and CDR2 is YFSETQ. The CDR3 consists of 16 residues. The CDR3 reads CASSLGDRGRQETQYF. The CDR3 region has the DNA TGCGCCAGCAGCTTGGGGGACAGGGGGCGCCAAGAGACCCAGTACTTC.

The chain uses TRBV2 and TRBJ1-3; D uncertain. The V end was cut by 6 bases, the J end by 0 bases, with 12 bases between. The CDR3 has 15 amino acids. The germline CDR1 and CDR2 sequences are SNHLY and FYNNEI. CDR3 sequence: CASSPDGGSGNTIYF. CDR3 DNA sequence: TGTGCCAGCAGCCCCGACGGAGGCTCTGGAAACACCATATATTTT.

The V and J genes are TRBV6-1 and TRBJ1-5; D remains ambiguous. Germline V gives CDR1 MNHNS, CDR2 SASEGT. CDR3 length: 15 amino acids. Trimming stripped 5 bases from V and 5 bases from J, with 16 bases between. Here the CDR3 DNA reads TGTGCCAGCAGTCCCTCCCATGGGCCATATCAGCCCCAGCATTTT. This gives the protein CASSPSHGPYQPQHF.

The chain couples TRBV19 to TRBJ1-1; D call uncertain. Germline CDR1 LNHDA, CDR2 SQIVND (reference sequence). Trimming took off 10 bases at V and 6 bases at J, with 12 bases between the two ends. The CDR3 length is 11 residues. CDR3 in amino acids: CATRARSEAFF. CDR3 nucleotide sequence: TGTGCCACGAGGGCCCGGTCTGAAGCTTTCTTT.

This rearrangement joins TRBV20-1 to TRBJ2-1; 7 bases map to TRBD2. The CDR3 is 11 amino acids. Germline loops: CDR1 DFQATT, CDR2 SNEGSKA (reference sequence). The CDR3 DNA is TGCAGCTCTAGCGGATACAATGAGCAGTTCTTC. Encoded protein: CSSSGYNEQFF.

This chain links TRBV9 with TRBJ2-5, with unresolved D. CDR3 length: 13 residues. Trimming left V 0 bases short and J 2 bases short, with 5 bases between. Germline V gene lookup returns CDR1 SGDLS and CDR2 YYNGEE. The CDR3 DNA sequence: TGTGCCAGCAGCGTAGGAAGACAAGAGACCCAGTACTTC. It codes for CASSVGRQETQYF.

This sequence joins TRBV9 and TRBJ1-2, with D perhaps matching TRBD1 (5 bases). Germline assignment: CDR1 SGDLS and CDR2 YYNGEE. V gave up 3 bases and J gave up 5 bases, with 23 bases separating them. This CDR3 has 17 residues. The DNA for the CDR3 is TGTGCCAGCAGCGCCACCGGGGACTCCGGGGGATATTATGGCTACACCTTC. Translated: CASSATGDSGGYYGYTF.

The chain couples TRBV19 to TRBJ1-1, with D possibly matching TRBD1 (6 bases). The germline V gene has CDR1 LNHDA and CDR2 SQIVND (reference sequence). The CDR3 has 13 amino acids. V lost 5 bases to trimming and J lost 0 bases, with 7 bases between them. CDR3: CASSRTVNTEAFF. The CDR3 DNA follows: TGTGCCAGTAGTCGGACAGTGAACACTGAAGCTTTCTTT. The full variable domain, with the rest looked up from reference TRBV19 and TRBJ1-1, is DGGITQSPKYLFRKEGQNVTLSCEQNLNHDAMYWYRQDPGQGLRLIYYSQIVNDFQKGDIAEGYSVSREKKESFPLTVTSAQKNPTAFYLCASSRTVNTEAFFGQGTRLTVV.

The chain carries TRBV14 and TRBJ1-1; D call uncertain. CDR1 SGHDN and CDR2 FVKESK come from the germline V gene. Trimming left V 4 bases short and J 3 bases short, with 15 bases between. This CDR3 has 15 amino acids. CDR3 residues: CASSRQGPLYTEAFF. CDR3 coding DNA: TGTGCCAGCAGCCGCCAAGGACCTCTCTACACTGAAGCTTTCTTT. The full variable domain, with the rest looked up from reference TRBV14 and TRBJ1-1, is EAGVTQFPSHSVIEKGQTVTLRCDPISGHDNLYWYRRVMGKEIKFLLHFVKESKQDESGMPNNRFLAERTGGTYSTLKVQPAELEDSGVYFCASSRQGPLYTEAFFGQGTRLTVV.

This chain links TRBV7-6 with TRBJ2-7, with D perhaps assigned TRBD1 or TRBD2 (5 bases each). With 5 bases removed from V and 10 bases from J, the gap between germline ends came to 18 bases. The CDR3 length is 13 residues. Looked up from germline, CDR1 is SGHVS and CDR2 is FNYEAQ. The CDR3, as DNA: TGTGCCAGCAGCCCTACTCGCGTTGGGGACCAGTACTTC. This codes for CASSPTRVGDQYF.

This clone was seen once. This chain joins TRBV4-3 and TRBJ2-2; 14 positions match TRBD2. Germline V CDR1 and CDR2: LGHNA, YSLEER. The CDR3 length is 17 residues. The V segment lost 3 bases and the J segment 7 bases; nucleotides outside the gene matches: 7. The CDR3 loop reads CASSHEGLAGVNGELFF. In nucleotides, the CDR3 is TGCGCCAGCAGCCATGAGGGACTAGCGGGAGTGAACGGGGAGCTGTTTTTT.

The CDR3 loop is CASSSTTLQDNEQFF. CDR3 coding DNA: TGTGCCAGCAGTTCGACTACCCTACAAGACAATGAGCAGTTCTTC. V usage is TRBV28 and J usage is TRBJ2-1, with a tentative D call TRBD2 (5 bases). V was cut by 4 bases and J by 5 bases, with 15 bases left in between. The germline CDR1 and CDR2 sequences are MDHEN and SYDVKM. The length of the CDR3 is 15 residues. Full variable domain (outside the CDR3, taken from reference TRBV28 and TRBJ2-1): DVKVTQSSRYLVKRTGEKVFLECVQDMDHENMFWYRQDPGLGLRLIYFSYDVKMKEKGDIPEGYSVSREKKERFSLILESASTNQTSMYLCASSSTTLQDNEQFFGPGTRLTVL.

In the case of this clone: A junction boundary mismatches the germline segment, possibly from a read error. The V call is TRBV7-7, the J call TRBJ2-5; D not resolved. The CDR3 contains 13 residues. Germline V lookup: CDR1 SSHAT, CDR2 FNYEAQ (reference sequence). CDR3 amino acids: CASSLGYRETQYF. DNA for the CDR3: TGTGCTAGCAGCTTAGGGTACCGGGAGACCCAGTACTTC.

DNA for the CDR3: TGCGCCAGCAGGGGTAGCGGCCGTCGCACAGATACGCAGTATTTT. Residues: CASRGSGRRTDTQYF. The gene calls are TRBV5-1 and TRBJ2-3; the D gene is possibly TRBD2 (6 bases). V was trimmed by 5 bases and J by 1 base, leaving 14 bases between them. CDR3 length: 15 amino acids. CDR1 is SGHRS, CDR2 YFSETQ, per germline.

This clone was seen just once. The gene calls are TRBV4-3 and TRBJ1-2; D may be TRBD1 (5 bases). V lost 0 bases, J lost 5 bases, and 16 bases lay in between. CDR1 and CDR2 from the germline V gene are LGHNA and YSLEER. This CDR3 spans 16 amino acids. In DNA, the CDR3 is TGCGCCAGCAGCCAAGAATGGGGCCGGGATTGGTATGGCTACACCTTC. It specifies CASSQEWGRDWYGYTF.

The gene calls are TRBV30 and TRBJ1-2; TRBD1 agrees at 7 bases. CDR1 and CDR2 (germline): GTSNPN, SVGIG (reference sequence). The V segment lost 2 bases and the J segment 5 bases; nucleotides outside the gene matches: 5. The CDR3 loop spans 13 amino acids. CDR3 in DNA: TGTGCCTGGAGTTGGGACAGAGTATATGGCTACACCTTC. The encoded protein is CAWSWDRVYGYTF.

The V and J genes are TRBV6-1 and TRBJ2-7; TRBD2 might be the D (6 bases). The CDR3 has 11 amino acids. Germline CDR1 is MNHNS and CDR2 is SASEGT. V shed 5 bases and J shed 6 bases, with 8 bases lying between them. The DNA for the CDR3 is TGTGCCAGCAGTCCCGGGGGCGAGCAGTACTTC. Amino acid sequence: CASSPGGEQYF.

The CDR3, as DNA: TGTGCCTGGAGCGCGTTGGGGCCCTACGAGCAGTACTTC. It yields the protein CAWSALGPYEQYF. The chain recombines TRBV30 with TRBJ2-7; the D gene is possibly TRBD1 (5 bases). Germline V lookup: CDR1 GTSNPN, CDR2 SVGIG (reference sequence). Trimming took off 3 bases at V and 2 bases at J, with 11 bases between the two ends. The CDR3 covers 13 residues.

The chain couples TRBV27 to TRBJ1-2; 7 nucleotides match TRBD1. CDR1 and CDR2 (germline): MNHEY, SMNVEV (reference sequence). This CDR3 region has 14 residues. V lost 6 bases, J lost 5 bases, and 9 bases stayed unmatched. This CDR3 reads CASRAQDRLYGYTF. DNA for the CDR3: TGTGCCAGCAGAGCACAGGACAGGTTATATGGCTACACCTTC.

On this clone itself: Other DNA sequences of this sample code for an identical CDR3. The chain links TRBV2 to TRBJ2-5; D possibly corresponds to TRBD1 (6 bases). The CDR3 runs to 15 residues. The germline V and J ends were trimmed by 9 bases and 1 base, with 18 bases remaining between them. Germline V gene data show CDR1 as SNHLY and CDR2 as FYNNEI. The chain's CDR3 is CASSTPGTFQETQYF. The CDR3 DNA follows: TGTGCCAGTAGTACACCCGGGACATTCCAAGAGACCCAGTACTTC.

The chain couples TRBV15 to TRBJ2-7; TRBD2 agrees at 13 bases. This CDR3 comprises 16 residues. V shed 6 bases and J 6 bases; nucleotides not matched to a gene: 11. Looked up from germline, CDR1 is LNHNV and CDR2 is YYDKDF (reference sequence). The CDR3 coding sequence is TGTGCCACCAGACGTCAAGGGGGACTAGCGGGAAGCGAGCAGTACTTC. Its translation is CATRRQGGLAGSEQYF.